Sequencing of this TCR beta chain was carried out in a study of T cell repertoires in cytomegalovirus infection. Note on this clonotype: Its antigen is unidentified.

TCRdb used MiXCR to reprocess the reads, holding one entry per CDR3 protein. The profile shows about a million distinct CDR3 sequences, roughly 31% of them singletons. CDR1 is SGDLS and CDR2 is YYNGEE in the germline V gene. With V trimmed by 3 bases and J by 0 bases, 5 bases remained unmatched. CDR3 length: 17 amino acids. This material consisted of cultured CD8+ T cells from PBMCs, taken from culture after CMV antigen stimulation. This chain uses TRBV9 with TRBJ2-6, with 8 bases lining up with TRBD1. The source of this sequence is a human donor in good health (CMV status not recorded). Some clones in this sample may be carry-over from other donors' samples. This CDR3 reads CASSGRTGSSGANVLTF. DNA of the CDR3: TGTGCCAGCAGCGGGCGGACAGGGAGCTCTGGGGCCAACGTCCTGACTTTC.